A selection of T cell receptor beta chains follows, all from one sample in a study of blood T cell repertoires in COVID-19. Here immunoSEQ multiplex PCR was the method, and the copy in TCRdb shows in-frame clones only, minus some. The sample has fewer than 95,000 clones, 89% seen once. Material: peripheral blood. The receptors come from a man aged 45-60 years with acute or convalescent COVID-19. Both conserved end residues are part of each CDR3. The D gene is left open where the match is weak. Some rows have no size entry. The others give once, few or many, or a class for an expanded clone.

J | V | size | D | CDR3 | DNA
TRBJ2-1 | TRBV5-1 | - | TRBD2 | CASSLADRAGYNEQFF | TGCGCCAGCAGCTTGGCAGACAGAGCGGGGTACAATGAGCAGTTCTTC
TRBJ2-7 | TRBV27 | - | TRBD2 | CASSSRGAGTYEQYF | TGTGCCAGCAGTTCCCGCGGAGCGGGGACCTACGAGCAGTACTTC
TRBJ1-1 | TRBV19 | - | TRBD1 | CATRDRGNTEAFF | TGTGCCACCCGGGACAGGGGGAACACTGAAGCTTTCTTT
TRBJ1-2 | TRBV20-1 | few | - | CSVYGYTF | TGCAGCGTATATGGCTACACCTTC
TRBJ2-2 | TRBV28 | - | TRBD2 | CASSPGLAGGIANTGELFF | TGTGCCAGCAGTCCCGGACTAGCGGGGGGGATCGCGAACACCGGGGAGCTGTTTTTT
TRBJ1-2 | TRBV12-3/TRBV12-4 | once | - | CASSLQGSYGYTF | TGTGCCAGCAGTTTACAGGGTAGCTATGGCTACACCTTC
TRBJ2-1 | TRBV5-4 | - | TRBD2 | CASSSSGLAIEQFF | TGTGCCAGCAGCTCATCGGGACTAGCGATTGAGCAGTTCTTC
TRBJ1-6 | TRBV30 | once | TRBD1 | CAWNHRGSSYNSPLHF | TGTGCCTGGAACCACAGGGGGAGCTCCTATAATTCACCCCTCCACTTT
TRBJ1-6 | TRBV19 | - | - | CASSNYRAENSPLHF | TGTGCCAGTTCTAATTACAGGGCCGAGAATTCACCCCTCCACTTT
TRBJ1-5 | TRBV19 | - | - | CASSPQGQSSKPQHF | TGTGCCAGTAGTCCCCAAGGACAGAGTAGTAAGCCCCAGCATTTT
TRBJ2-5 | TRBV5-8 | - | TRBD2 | CASSSIGLANRETQYF | TGTGCCAGCAGCTCAATAGGACTAGCGAATCGGGAGACCCAGTACTTC
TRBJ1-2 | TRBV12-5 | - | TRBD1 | CASGIGGQGIGYTF | TGTGCTAGTGGTATCGGCGGACAGGGTATTGGCTACACCTTC
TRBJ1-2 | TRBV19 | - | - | CASSIRQSNYGYTF | TGTGCCAGTAGTATAAGACAGTCTAACTATGGCTACACCTTC
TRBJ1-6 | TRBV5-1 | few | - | CASSSYSSYNSPLHF | TGCGCCAGCAGCTCATACAGCTCCTATAATTCACCCCTCCACTTT
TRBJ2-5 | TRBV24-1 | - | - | CATSDSGQRTQYF | TGTGCCACCAGTGACTCGGGACAACGGACCCAGTACTTC
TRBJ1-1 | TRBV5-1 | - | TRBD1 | CASSTRGRGSTNTEAFF | TGCGCCAGCAGCACCAGGGGGCGTGGATCGACTAACACTGAAGCTTTCTTT
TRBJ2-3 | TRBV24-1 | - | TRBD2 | CATSDPRTSGGATDTQYF | TGTGCCACCAGTGATCCCCGGACTAGCGGGGGGGCAACAGATACGCAGTATTTT
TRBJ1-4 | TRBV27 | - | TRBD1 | CASRAGTGMREKLFF | TGTGCCAGCAGAGCCGGGACAGGGATGCGTGAAAAACTGTTTTTT
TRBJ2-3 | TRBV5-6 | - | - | CASSLWNRRPTDTQYF | TGTGCCAGCAGCTTGTGGAATCGCAGGCCCACAGATACGCAGTATTTT
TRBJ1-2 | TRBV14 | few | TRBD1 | CASSKDLATGTYGYTF | TGTGCCAGCAGCAAAGACCTAGCGACAGGGACCTATGGCTACACCTTC
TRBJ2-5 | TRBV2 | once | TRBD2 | CASSDSLSGGTQETQYF | TGTGCCAGCAGTGACAGTCTCAGCGGGGGGACCCAAGAGACCCAGTACTTC
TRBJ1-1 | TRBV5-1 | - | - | CASSLGFPSSDTEAFF | TGCGCCAGCAGCCTCGGCTTTCCGTCCAGCGACACTGAAGCTTTCTTT
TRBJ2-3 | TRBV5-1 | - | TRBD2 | CASSWALTSGGTDTQYF | TGCGCCAGCAGCTGGGCCCTGACTAGCGGGGGCACAGATACGCAGTATTTT
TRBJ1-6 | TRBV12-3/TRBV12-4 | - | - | CATQGTANSPLHF | TGTGCCACCCAGGGTACTGCTAATTCACCCCTCCACTTT
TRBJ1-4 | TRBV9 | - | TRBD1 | CASSVGQGYNEKLFF | TGTGCCAGCAGCGTCGGACAGGGCTATAATGAAAAACTGTTTTTT
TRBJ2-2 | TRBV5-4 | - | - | CASSLDGDTGELFF | TGTGCCAGCAGTTTGGACGGTGACACCGGGGAGCTGTTTTTT
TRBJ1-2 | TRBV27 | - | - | CASSTVRRGISYGYTF | TGTGCCAGCAGCACCGTCCGGCGGGGGATCAGCTATGGCTACACCTTC
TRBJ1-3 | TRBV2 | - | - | CASSESRGGNTIYF | TGTGCCAGCAGTGAATCCAGGGGAGGAAACACCATATATTTT
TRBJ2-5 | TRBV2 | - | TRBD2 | CASKTGGWETQYF | TGTGCCAGCAAAACGGGGGGATGGGAGACCCAGTACTTC
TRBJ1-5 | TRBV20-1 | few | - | CSASEGADSNQPQHF | TGCAGTGCTAGTGAAGGGGCTGATAGCAATCAGCCCCAGCATTTT
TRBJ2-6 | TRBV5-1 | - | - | CASTDNSGANVLTF | TGCGCCAGCACAGACAACTCTGGGGCCAACGTCCTGACTTTC
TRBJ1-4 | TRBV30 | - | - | CAWMSGGGGEKLFF | TGTGCCTGGATGAGTGGGGGGGGAGGTGAAAAACTGTTTTTT